The 27 T cell receptor beta chains in this list originate from one sample, sequenced in a study of blood T cell repertoires in COVID-19. Clones were read by immunoSEQ multiplex PCR, and TCRdb kept only the in-frame ones, dropping some. This sample has about 270,000 clones, with about nine tenths found just once. The sequenced sample consisted of peripheral blood. The receptors derive from a man aged 40-50 years with active or convalescent COVID-19.

The chain carries TRBV5-1 and TRBJ2-5; TRBD1 matches 7 bases. In germline, CDR1 is SGHRS, CDR2 YFSETQ. The V and J ends lost 4 bases and 2 bases, in that order; junction bases with no gene match: 2. CDR3 length: 13 residues. CDR3 residues: CASSVDRQETQYF. For the CDR3, the DNA is TGCGCCAGCAGCGTGGACAGGCAAGAGACCCAGTACTTC.

The chain has TRBV5-1 and TRBJ2-3; a possible D gene is TRBD1 (5 bases). V lost 0 bases, J lost 2 bases, and 7 bases lay in between. Germline CDR1 reads SGHRS; CDR2 reads YFSETQ. The CDR3 consists of 14 residues. The CDR3 coding sequence is TGCGCCAGCAGCTTGGGGACATACACAGATACGCAGTATTTT. Its translation: CASSLGTYTDTQYF.

The chain carries TRBV5-8 and TRBJ2-3; a weak D match, TRBD1 (6 bases). Germline CDR1 is SGHTS and CDR2 is YDEGEE. CDR3 length: 12 residues. Trimming shortened V by 4 bases and J by 9 bases, and 12 bases separated the two germline ends. Written as DNA, the CDR3 is TGTGCCAGCAGCGATACAGGGTTAACGCAGTATTTT. Protein: CASSDTGLTQYF.

The chain uses TRBV10-2 and TRBJ2-7, with 8 bases that match TRBD1. The length of the CDR3 is 12 residues. V gave up 9 bases and J gave up 6 bases; unmatched junction bases: 7. Germline values: CDR1 WSHSY, CDR2 SAAADI. Written as DNA, the CDR3 is TGCGCCAGTACAGACAGGGGACGCGAGCAGTACTTC. This sequence encodes CASTDRGREQYF.

V is TRBV2 and J is TRBJ1-1, with TRBD1 matching over 7 bases. The CDR3 sequence is 14 residues long. Germline CDR1 SNHLY, CDR2 FYNNEI. The ends lost 1 base at V and 6 bases at J; junction bases unmatched: 5. The CDR3 sequence: CASSEEQGIPEAFF. In DNA form, the CDR3 reads TGTGCCAGCAGTGAAGAACAGGGGATCCCTGAAGCTTTCTTT. The whole variable domain, filled in from reference TRBV2 and TRBJ1-1, reads EPEVTQTPSHQVTQMGQEVILRCVPISNHLYFYWYRQILGQKVEFLVSFYNNEISEKSEIFDDQFSVERPDGSNFTLKIRSTKLEDSAMYFCASSEEQGIPEAFFGQGTRLTVV.

The chain carries TRBV9 and TRBJ2-1; the D gene is possibly TRBD2 (5 bases). This CDR3 spans 13 amino acids. V lost 2 bases and J lost 7, with 10 bases in between. From germline, CDR1 is SGDLS and CDR2 YYNGEE. The chain's CDR3 is CASSVATGNEQFF. The CDR3 coding sequence is TGTGCCAGCAGCGTCGCCACGGGGAATGAGCAGTTCTTC.

The V gene is TRBV4-1, the J gene TRBJ1-1, with unresolved D. V lost 1 base and J lost 3, with 9 bases in between. The CDR3 length is 14 residues. Germline CDR1 MGHRA, CDR2 YSYEKL. The CDR3 is CASSQGESDTEAFF. The DNA of the CDR3 is TGCGCCAGCAGCCAAGGGGAGAGTGACACTGAAGCTTTCTTT.

This clone showed up just a few times. The chain recombines TRBV6-5 with TRBJ1-4, with 9 bases lining up with TRBD1. There are 14 residues in the CDR3. CDR1 is MNHEY, CDR2 SVGAGI, per germline. Unmatched junction bases numbered 6, after V lost 8 bases and J lost 5 bases. The CDR3: CASRWDRENEKLFF. Here the CDR3 DNA reads TGTGCCAGCCGGTGGGACAGGGAAAATGAAAAACTGTTTTTT.

About this clone itself: Compared with germline, one end of the junction differs, possibly owing to a read error. The V and J genes are TRBV25-1 and TRBJ2-2, with D possibly being TRBD2 (6 bases). The germline V gene encodes CDR1 MGHDK and CDR2 SYGVNS. This CDR3 has 14 amino acids. The CDR3 sequence: CAGSFSGNTGELFF. The CDR3 coding sequence is TGTGCCGGCAGTTTTAGCGGAAACACCGGGGAGCTGTTTTTT.

The chain couples TRBV4-1 to TRBJ2-3; 7 bases are shared with TRBD2. The V gene's germline CDR1 is MGHRA and CDR2 YSYEKL. With 1 base clipped from V and 7 bases from J, the junction kept 17 bases outside the gene matches. CDR3 size: 18 residues. CDR3: CASSQGGSGVGGGYTQYF. CDR3 DNA: TGCGCCAGCAGCCAAGGAGGGTCTGGGGTTGGGGGAGGGTATACGCAGTATTTT.

The V call is TRBV29-1, the J call TRBJ2-1; 9 positions match TRBD2. Trimming took 4 bases from V and 6 from J; bases not matched to a gene: 10. The CDR3 loop spans 15 amino acids. CDR1 and CDR2 from the germline V gene are SQVTM and ANQGSEA. CDR3 in amino acids: CSVGGGSGSGNEQFF. The CDR3 DNA reads TGCAGCGTTGGGGGCGGTAGCGGGAGTGGCAATGAGCAGTTCTTC.

This clone was recorded a few times. This rearrangement joins TRBV7-3 to TRBJ1-1; a possible D gene is TRBD1 (6 bases). This CDR3 has 14 amino acids. CDR1 and CDR2 (germline): SGHTA, FQGTGA. Trimming pared 3 bases from V and 1 base from J, leaving 9 bases between. The CDR3, as DNA: TGTGCCAGCAGCTTGGGACACCAGAACACTGAAGCTTTCTTT. Amino acid sequence: CASSLGHQNTEAFF.

This clone is a singleton in its sample. The J gene is TRBJ1-4, the V gene TRBV4-1; D might be TRBD1 (5 bases). The V gene's germline CDR1 is MGHRA and CDR2 YSYEKL. V lost 0 bases and J lost 5, with 16 bases in between. The CDR3 totals 17 residues. The CDR3 protein is CASSQDRQSQANEKLFF. CDR3 DNA: TGCGCCAGCAGCCAAGATAGGCAGTCACAGGCCAATGAAAAACTGTTTTTT.

J is TRBJ1-1 and V is TRBV18, with a tentative D call TRBD1 (5 bases). This CDR3 spans 13 amino acids. V lost 6 bases to trimming and J lost 1 base, with 9 bases between them. The germline CDR1 and CDR2 sequences are KGHSH and LQKENI. The CDR3 DNA is TGTGCCAGCTCCCTTGACAGGAACACTGAAGCTTTCTTT. Protein sequence: CASSLDRNTEAFF.

The rearrangement joins TRBV3-1 (or the pseudogene TRBV3-2) to TRBJ2-5, with D possibly TRBD2 on 6 matching bases. CDR3 length equals 16 residues. Trimming cost V 1 base and J 2 bases, with 14 bases left between them. CDR1 is LGHDT, CDR2 YNNKEL, per germline (reference sequence). The chain's CDR3 is CASSQGRTAGQETQYF. CDR3 sequence (DNA): TGTGCCAGCAGCCAAGGGAGGACGGCGGGGCAAGAGACCCAGTACTTC.

The sample holds one count of this clone. The rearrangement links TRBV24-1 to TRBJ2-5; D possibly corresponds to TRBD1 (6 bases). Germline V lookup: CDR1 KGHDR, CDR2 SFDVKD. The CDR3 consists of 17 residues. The ends were cut back, 2 bases at V and 1 base at J, with 16 bases in the middle. CDR3 sequence (DNA): TGTGCCACCAGTGATTCTGGGACAACTACCACCCAAGAGACCCAGTACTTC. Protein sequence: CATSDSGTTTTQETQYF.

The chain employs TRBV27 and TRBJ1-2; D unclear. Germline assignment: CDR1 MNHEY and CDR2 SMNVEV (reference sequence). Trimming removed 7 bases from V and 5 bases from J, with 17 bases in between. The CDR3 consists of 14 residues. In DNA form, the CDR3 reads TGTGCCAGCACGGGCGGGGTTGGAAGTTATGGCTACACCTTC. It yields the protein CASTGGVGSYGYTF.

J is TRBJ1-5 and V is TRBV6-5, with D unresolved. V shed 9 bases and J shed 5 bases, with 8 bases lying between them. CDR3 length equals 11 residues. Germline assignment: CDR1 MNHEY and CDR2 SVGAGI. The CDR3 here is CASLQDQPQHF. CDR3 coding DNA: TGTGCCAGTTTACAAGATCAGCCCCAGCATTTT.

The rearrangement joins TRBV7-9 to TRBJ1-6; D unresolved. CDR1 SEHNR and CDR2 FQNEAQ come from the germline V gene (reference sequence). The CDR3 runs to 16 residues. Trimming cost V 1 base and J 8 bases, with 15 bases left between them. CDR3 sequence: CASSLGAGGWDSPLHF. The CDR3 DNA follows: TGTGCCAGCAGCTTAGGTGCCGGCGGATGGGATTCACCCCTCCACTTT.

This clone was observed a single time. The rearrangement joins TRBV5-1 to TRBJ1-3; D unresolved. The CDR3 is 14 amino acids. Looked up from germline, CDR1 is SGHRS and CDR2 is YFSETQ. The V and J ends lost 4 bases and 5 bases respectively, with 13 bases between them. The CDR3 nucleotides are TGCGCCAGCAGCGACCGGGAAGGAAGAAACACCATATATTTT. It specifies CASSDREGRNTIYF. Full variable domain (outside the CDR3, taken from reference TRBV5-1 and TRBJ1-3): KAGVTQTPRYLIKTRGQQVTLSCSPISGHRSVSWYQQTPGQGLQFLFEYFSETQRNKGNFPGRFSGRQFSNSRSEMNVSTLELGDSALYLCASSDREGRNTIYFGEGSWLTVV.

The rearrangement joins TRBV14 to TRBJ1-2; D is perhaps TRBD1 (6 bases). Germline V lookup: CDR1 SGHDN, CDR2 FVKESK. The ends were cut back, 4 bases at V and 6 bases at J, with 12 bases in the middle. This CDR3 has 13 residues. The CDR3 sequence: CASSPRGGDGYTF. DNA for the CDR3: TGTGCCAGCAGCCCTAGGGGGGGCGATGGCTACACCTTC.

The chain links TRBV19 to TRBJ1-3; D not certain. From germline, CDR1 is LNHDA and CDR2 SQIVND (reference sequence). This CDR3 is built from 16 residues. Between the trimmed V and J ends, which lost 5 bases and 0 bases, there was a span of 14 bases. The CDR3 nucleotides are TGTGCCAGTAGTCGGTTAGACAAGCTCTCTGGAAACACCATATATTTT. It translates to CASSRLDKLSGNTIYF.

The CDR3: CASSLHGTSRELFF. The CDR3 coding sequence is TGTGCCAGCAGTTTACATGGGACTAGCAGGGAGCTGTTTTTT. The chain has TRBV28 and TRBJ2-2; 9 nucleotides match TRBD2. This CDR3 spans 14 amino acids. Trimming at V came to 2 bases and at J to 9 bases, leaving 4 bases not matched to a gene. Germline loops: CDR1 MDHEN, CDR2 SYDVKM. The complete variable domain, with remaining parts taken from reference TRBV28 and TRBJ2-2, reads DVKVTQSSRYLVKRTGEKVFLECVQDMDHENMFWYRQDPGLGLRLIYFSYDVKMKEKGDIPEGYSVSREKKERFSLILESASTNQTSMYLCASSLHGTSRELFFGEGSRLTVL.

The chain is built from TRBV19 and TRBJ1-1; D remains ambiguous. Germline V gene sequence: CDR1 LNHDA, CDR2 SQIVND (reference sequence). This CDR3 comprises 11 residues. Trimming took off 3 bases at V and 10 bases at J, with 9 bases between the two ends. Written as DNA, the CDR3 is TGTGCCAGTAGTATCGCCGCGCTAGCTTTCTTT. It translates to CASSIAALAFF.

The V call is TRBV1, the J call TRBJ1-4; the table gives TRBD1 as D, unverified against the DNA. TRBV1 corresponds to a pseudogene. The CDR3 extends over 19 amino acids. CDR3 protein: CTSSQEGKTGIATNEKLFF. DNA of the CDR3: TGCACCAGCAGCCAAGAAGGGAAAACAGGAATTGCAACTAATGAAAAACTGTTTTTT.

The V gene is TRBV5-1, the J gene TRBJ1-2; a weak D match, TRBD1 (6 bases). Trimming left V 4 bases short and J 4 bases short, with 23 bases between. Germline V CDR1 and CDR2: SGHRS, YFSETQ. This CDR3 region has 17 residues. This CDR3 reads CASSTFSSPATGYGYTF. CDR3 nucleotide sequence: TGCGCCAGCAGCACTTTTTCCAGCCCCGCGACAGGCTATGGCTACACCTTC.

This clone was detected a few times. Other DNA sequences within the sample encode an identical CDR3. This chain links TRBV9 with TRBJ1-2; D is undetermined. Trimming shortened V by 0 bases and J by 5 bases, and 8 bases separated the two germline ends. There are 13 residues in the CDR3. CDR1 is SGDLS and CDR2 is YYNGEE in the germline V gene. DNA of the CDR3: TGTGCCAGCAGCGTAGGAAGAGGTTATGGCTACACCTTC. Protein sequence: CASSVGRGYGYTF.